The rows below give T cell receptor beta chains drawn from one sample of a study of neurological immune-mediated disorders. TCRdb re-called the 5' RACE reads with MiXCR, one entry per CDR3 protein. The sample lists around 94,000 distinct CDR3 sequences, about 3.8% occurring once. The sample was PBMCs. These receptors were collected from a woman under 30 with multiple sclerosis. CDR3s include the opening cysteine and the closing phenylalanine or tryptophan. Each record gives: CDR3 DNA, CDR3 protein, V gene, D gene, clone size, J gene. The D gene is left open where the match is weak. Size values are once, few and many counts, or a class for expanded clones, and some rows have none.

CDR3 DNA: TGTGCCATCAGTGAGACGCGACAGGAAAGCTATGGCTACACCTTC
CDR3 protein: CAISETRQESYGYTF
V gene: TRBV10-3
D gene: .
clone size: many
J gene: TRBJ1-2

CDR3 DNA: TGCGCCAGCAGCTTGCCCGGGGGCGGCTTCGCCGGGGAGCTGTTTTTT
CDR3 protein: CASSLPGGGFAGELFF
V gene: TRBV5-1
D gene: .
clone size: many
J gene: TRBJ2-2

CDR3 DNA: TGCGCCAGCAGCCGCACGGGACTAGCCCAAGAGACCCAGTACTTC
CDR3 protein: CASSRTGLAQETQYF
V gene: TRBV4-1
D gene: TRBD2
clone size: many
J gene: TRBJ2-5

CDR3 DNA: TGTGCCAACAGTGATACACATCCAGATACGCAGTATTTT
CDR3 protein: CANSDTHPDTQYF
V gene: TRBV24-1
D gene: .
clone size: few
J gene: TRBJ2-3

CDR3 DNA: TGCAGTGCTAGGATTATGAACACTGAAGCTTTCTTT
CDR3 protein: CSARIMNTEAFF
V gene: TRBV20-1
D gene: .
clone size: many
J gene: TRBJ1-1

CDR3 DNA: TGTGCCAGCTCACTTGCTAGGACTAGCGGGACCTACGAGCAGTACTTC
CDR3 protein: CASSLARTSGTYEQYF
V gene: TRBV18
D gene: TRBD2
clone size: few
J gene: TRBJ2-7

CDR3 DNA: TGCAGTGCTAGAAAGGGGGATTATAGCAATCAGCCCCAGCATTTT
CDR3 protein: CSARKGDYSNQPQHF
V gene: TRBV20-1
D gene: .
clone size: many
J gene: TRBJ1-5

CDR3 DNA: TGTGCCAGCTCACACGGGGGCACTGAAGCTTTCTTT
CDR3 protein: CASSHGGTEAFF
V gene: TRBV18
D gene: .
clone size: many
J gene: TRBJ1-1

CDR3 DNA: TGTGCCACCAGCAGAGGGGCTAGCGGGGGGGATACGCAGTATTTT
CDR3 protein: CATSRGASGGDTQYF
V gene: TRBV15
D gene: TRBD2
clone size: once
J gene: TRBJ2-3

CDR3 DNA: TGTGCCATCAGTGAGTCCGGACAATCAACTAATGAAAAACTGTTTTTT
CDR3 protein: CAISESGQSTNEKLFF
V gene: TRBV10-3
D gene: .
clone size: many
J gene: TRBJ1-4

CDR3 DNA: TGTGCCAGCAGGTCAACAGGGGGCGGCAATCAGCCCCAGCATTTT
CDR3 protein: CASRSTGGGNQPQHF
V gene: TRBV27
D gene: TRBD1
clone size: many
J gene: TRBJ1-5

CDR3 DNA: TGCAGTGCTAGAGATTTAGGGGGAGGGGGAGGAAACACCATATATTTT
CDR3 protein: CSARDLGGGGGNTIYF
V gene: TRBV20-1
D gene: .
clone size: many
J gene: TRBJ1-3

CDR3 DNA: TGTGCCAGCAGCTCAGGATGGACAGGGGAAGGCTACACCTTC
CDR3 protein: CASSSGWTGEGYTF
V gene: TRBV7-9
D gene: TRBD1
clone size: .
J gene: TRBJ1-2

CDR3 DNA: TGTGCCATCAGCCCGGACAGCCCCTATGGCTACACCTTC
CDR3 protein: CAISPDSPYGYTF
V gene: TRBV10-3
D gene: .
clone size: many
J gene: TRBJ1-2

CDR3 DNA: TGCGCCAGCAGCTTGGCGTTTCCCCATAATGAAAAACTGTTTTTT
CDR3 protein: CASSLAFPHNEKLFF
V gene: TRBV5-1
D gene: .
clone size: many
J gene: TRBJ1-4

CDR3 DNA: TGTGCCAGCGGACAGGGACCCCATCAGCCCCAGCATTTT
CDR3 protein: CASGQGPHQPQHF
V gene: TRBV6-4
D gene: TRBD1
clone size: many
J gene: TRBJ1-5

CDR3 DNA: TGCAGTGCCCTTCGACTTTTTCGGTATAGTCGCTCCTACAATGAGCAGTTCTTC
CDR3 protein: CSALRLFRYSRSYNEQFF
V gene: TRBV20-1
D gene: .
clone size: many
J gene: TRBJ2-1

CDR3 DNA: TGCGCCAGCAGGGTAATTAGCTGGGAGACCCAGTACTTC
CDR3 protein: CASRVISWETQYF
V gene: TRBV5-1
D gene: .
clone size: .
J gene: TRBJ2-5

CDR3 DNA: TGTGCCAGCTCACGAATGACGAACACTGAAGCTTTCTTT
CDR3 protein: CASSRMTNTEAFF
V gene: TRBV18
D gene: .
clone size: many
J gene: TRBJ1-1

CDR3 DNA: TGCGCCAGCAGATCAGAGAACACCGGGGAGCTGTTTTTT
CDR3 protein: CASRSENTGELFF
V gene: TRBV5-1
D gene: .
clone size: many
J gene: TRBJ2-2

CDR3 DNA: TGTGCCAGCAGTTACTCGTACAGCTACGAGCAGTACTTC
CDR3 protein: CASSYSYSYEQYF
V gene: TRBV6-5
D gene: .
clone size: many
J gene: TRBJ2-7

CDR3 DNA: TGCAGCGTTGAAGGGGGGACCCTTATGACAGATACGCAGTATTTT
CDR3 protein: CSVEGGTLMTDTQYF
V gene: TRBV29-1
D gene: .
clone size: many
J gene: TRBJ2-3

CDR3 DNA: TGTGCCAGCAGGGACAACAGGGTCCCTGGCTACACCTTC
CDR3 protein: CASRDNRVPGYTF
V gene: TRBV12-3/TRBV12-4
D gene: .
clone size: many
J gene: TRBJ1-2

CDR3 DNA: TGTGCCATCAGTGTCTCTGAAGCGGGAGGAGATAATGAGCAGTTCTTC
CDR3 protein: CAISVSEAGGDNEQFF
V gene: TRBV10-3
D gene: TRBD2
clone size: many
J gene: TRBJ2-1

CDR3 DNA: TGTGCCAGCAGTCCCAGTTCCCCCAATTCATTCGATACGCAGTATTTT
CDR3 protein: CASSPSSPNSFDTQYF
V gene: TRBV12-3/TRBV12-4
D gene: .
clone size: many
J gene: TRBJ2-3

CDR3 DNA: TGTGCCATCAGTGCGAGGATCTCTGGGGCCAACGTCCTGACTTTC
CDR3 protein: CAISARISGANVLTF
V gene: TRBV10-3
D gene: .
clone size: many
J gene: TRBJ2-6

CDR3 DNA: TGCGCCAGCAGCTTGACCGGGTTTGTGGGAGAGACCCAGTACTTC
CDR3 protein: CASSLTGFVGETQYF
V gene: TRBV5-1
D gene: .
clone size: .
J gene: TRBJ2-5

CDR3 DNA: TGTGCCAGCAGTTTCGTGGGCGGGCCCCTCCACTTT
CDR3 protein: CASSFVGGPLHF
V gene: TRBV27
D gene: .
clone size: many
J gene: TRBJ1-6

CDR3 DNA: TGCGCCAGCAGCTTAGGGGAAGGGGCTGAAGCTTTCTTT
CDR3 protein: CASSLGEGAEAFF
V gene: TRBV5-1
D gene: .
clone size: many
J gene: TRBJ1-1

CDR3 DNA: TGCAGCGTTTCGGACACGCGTCGCACCGGGGAGCTGTTTTTT
CDR3 protein: CSVSDTRRTGELFF
V gene: TRBV29-1
D gene: .
clone size: many
J gene: TRBJ2-2

CDR3 DNA: TGTGCCAGCAGTTACGGTCTCCCTGACGGCAATCAGCCCCAGCATTTT
CDR3 protein: CASSYGLPDGNQPQHF
V gene: TRBV6-5
D gene: .
clone size: many
J gene: TRBJ1-5

CDR3 DNA: TGTGCCAGCAGCCAAGGTGTTGACGGGGCCCTCCACTTT
CDR3 protein: CASSQGVDGALHF
V gene: TRBV3-1
D gene: .
clone size: many
J gene: TRBJ1-6

CDR3 DNA: TGTGCCAGCAGCTTCGGGGACTTCTATGGCTACACCTTC
CDR3 protein: CASSFGDFYGYTF
V gene: TRBV7-3
D gene: .
clone size: many
J gene: TRBJ1-2

CDR3 DNA: TGTGCCAGCAGCTATCGATTATCAGGAAACTACGAGCAGTACTTC
CDR3 protein: CASSYRLSGNYEQYF
V gene: TRBV7-2
D gene: .
clone size: many
J gene: TRBJ2-7

CDR3 DNA: TGCGCCAGCAGCTTCCCCGACAGGGTCGGCACTGAAGCTTTCTTT
CDR3 protein: CASSFPDRVGTEAFF
V gene: TRBV5-1
D gene: TRBD1
clone size: many
J gene: TRBJ1-1

CDR3 DNA: TGTGCCAGCAGTTACTCGAGTCAGGGGGGGACAGATACGCAGTATTTT
CDR3 protein: CASSYSSQGGTDTQYF
V gene: TRBV6-5
D gene: .
clone size: many
J gene: TRBJ2-3

CDR3 DNA: TGCGCCAGCAGCCAACGACAGCTTATGAACACTGAAGCTTTCTTT
CDR3 protein: CASSQRQLMNTEAFF
V gene: TRBV4-1
D gene: .
clone size: many
J gene: TRBJ1-1

CDR3 DNA: TGTGCCAGCAGCTTAAGCCACGGGGTTAACGAGCAGTACTTC
CDR3 protein: CASSLSHGVNEQYF
V gene: TRBV7-2
D gene: .
clone size: many
J gene: TRBJ2-7

CDR3 DNA: TGTGCCAGCAGTTTAAGGACCGGGCCCTCCTACGAGCAGTACTTC
CDR3 protein: CASSLRTGPSYEQYF
V gene: TRBV12-3/TRBV12-4
D gene: .
clone size: many
J gene: TRBJ2-7

CDR3 DNA: TGCGCCAGCAGAGTCGAAGCTGGTACCTACGAGCAGTACTTC
CDR3 protein: CASRVEAGTYEQYF
V gene: TRBV5-1
D gene: .
clone size: many
J gene: TRBJ2-7

CDR3 DNA: TGTGCCAGCAGCTTGGCATTGGGTCAGAGCTCCTACAATGAGCAGTTCTTC
CDR3 protein: CASSLALGQSSYNEQFF
V gene: TRBV5-5
D gene: .
clone size: many
J gene: TRBJ2-1

CDR3 DNA: TGTGCCAGCAGTGAAGGAGCAAGGAATGAGGATGAAAAACTGTTTTTT
CDR3 protein: CASSEGARNEDEKLFF
V gene: TRBV6-1
D gene: .
clone size: many
J gene: TRBJ1-4

CDR3 DNA: TGTGCCAGCAGCTTAGATTCGTCAGGCAGTTTCCCCTACGAGCAGTACTTC
CDR3 protein: CASSLDSSGSFPYEQYF
V gene: TRBV11-2
D gene: .
clone size: many
J gene: TRBJ2-7

CDR3 DNA: TGCAGCGTGTCGGGACTAGCGGGCCCCCAAGAGACCCAGTACTTC
CDR3 protein: CSVSGLAGPQETQYF
V gene: TRBV29-1
D gene: TRBD2
clone size: many
J gene: TRBJ2-5

CDR3 DNA: TGTGCCAGCAGCCACGGGACTAGCGGGAATGTTTGGGAGTTCTTC
CDR3 protein: CASSHGTSGNVWEFF
V gene: TRBV3-1
D gene: TRBD2
clone size: many
J gene: TRBJ2-1

CDR3 DNA: TGTGCCAGCTCACCATCGGCTGAGCAGTTCTTC
CDR3 protein: CASSPSAEQFF
V gene: TRBV18
D gene: .
clone size: many
J gene: TRBJ2-1

CDR3 DNA: TGTGCCAGCAGCCCGGACAGGGCAACTAATGAAAAACTGTTTTTT
CDR3 protein: CASSPDRATNEKLFF
V gene: TRBV3-1
D gene: TRBD1
clone size: many
J gene: TRBJ1-4

CDR3 DNA: TGCAGTCCTCAGCCACGAGTCTCCTACGAGCAGTACTTC
CDR3 protein: CSPQPRVSYEQYF
V gene: TRBV20-1
D gene: .
clone size: many
J gene: TRBJ2-7

CDR3 DNA: TGTGCCACCAGCAGAGATTCCTGGGAGGAGAAAACCGGGGAGCTGTTTTTT
CDR3 protein: CATSRDSWEEKTGELFF
V gene: TRBV15
D gene: .
clone size: many
J gene: TRBJ2-2

CDR3 DNA: TGTGCCTGGAGGGAAACAGTCTATGGCTACACCTTC
CDR3 protein: CAWRETVYGYTF
V gene: TRBV30
D gene: .
clone size: few
J gene: TRBJ1-2

CDR3 DNA: TGTGCCAGCAGTCGACAGGGATCACCCCTCCACTTT
CDR3 protein: CASSRQGSPLHF
V gene: TRBV27
D gene: TRBD1
clone size: many
J gene: TRBJ1-6

CDR3 DNA: TGTGCCAGCAGTGAAGTGGCACAGGGATACACCGGGGAGCTGTTTTTT
CDR3 protein: CASSEVAQGYTGELFF
V gene: TRBV6-1
D gene: .
clone size: many
J gene: TRBJ2-2

CDR3 DNA: TGCAGCGTCGGGACAGAAACTTACAATGAGCAGTTCTTC
CDR3 protein: CSVGTETYNEQFF
V gene: TRBV29-1
D gene: TRBD1
clone size: many
J gene: TRBJ2-1

CDR3 DNA: TGTGCCTGGAACGACGGGAGGGGCCAGAGCTCCTACGAGCAGTACTTC
CDR3 protein: CAWNDGRGQSSYEQYF
V gene: TRBV30
D gene: TRBD2
clone size: many
J gene: TRBJ2-7

CDR3 DNA: TGCAGCGGGGACAGGGGAGAGACCCAGTACTTC
CDR3 protein: CSGDRGETQYF
V gene: TRBV29-1
D gene: TRBD1
clone size: many
J gene: TRBJ2-5